The 9 T cell receptor beta chains below were found in one sample sequenced in a study of T cell responses to AZD1222 COVID-19 vaccine. Assay: immunoSEQ multiplex PCR; the TCRdb copy retains only in-frame clones and omits some. The repertoire includes 100,000 to 150,000 clones, about nine tenths of them detected once, and 6.5% to 8.5% sits in the top ten. Sequenced here: peripheral blood, sampled on day 0 of AZD1222 vaccination. Receptors were obtained from an adult in good health.

The chain uses TRBV28 and TRBJ1-2, with D possibly matching TRBD1 (6 bases). The CDR3 sequence is 13 residues long. Trimming cost V 2 bases and J 4 bases, with 8 bases left between them. Germline V gene sequence: CDR1 MDHEN, CDR2 SYDVKM. The CDR3 DNA is TGTGCCAGCAGTTTACCGGGGGCCTATGGCTACACCTTC. Its translation is CASSLPGAYGYTF.

This chain links TRBV6-5 with TRBJ1-2; 8 bases agree with TRBD1. V shed 7 bases and J 5 bases; nucleotides not matched to a gene: 9. Germline values: CDR1 MNHEY, CDR2 SVGAGI. The CDR3 is 14 residues long. The CDR3 spells CASIKQGGRYGYTF. CDR3 bases: TGTGCCAGCATAAAACAGGGGGGAAGGTATGGCTACACCTTC.

The genes are TRBV3-1 (or the pseudogene TRBV3-2) and TRBJ1-2; TRBD1 agrees at 7 bases. Trimming cost V 0 bases and J 2 bases; bases outside gene matches: 0. The CDR3 is made up of 14 amino acids. Looked up from germline, CDR1 is LGHDT and CDR2 is YNNKEL (reference sequence). The DNA for the CDR3 is TGTGCCAGCAGCCAAGAGGGACAGAACTATGGCTACACCTTC. It is translated as CASSQEGQNYGYTF.

This clone was seen a few times. The same CDR3 arises from other DNA sequences in this sample as well. The chain recombines TRBV9 with TRBJ1-6, with D uncertain. The germline V and J ends were trimmed by 0 bases and 5 bases, with 6 bases remaining between them. There are 14 residues in the CDR3. Germline V lookup: CDR1 SGDLS, CDR2 YYNGEE. CDR3 in DNA: TGTGCCAGCAGCGTAGATGGGAATAATTCACCCCTCCACTTT. It translates to CASSVDGNNSPLHF.

The J gene is TRBJ2-1, the V gene TRBV5-1; tentatively, D is TRBD1 (6 bases). Trimming shortened V by 7 bases and J by 7 bases, and 18 bases separated the two germline ends. This CDR3 region has 14 residues. The germline V gene has CDR1 SGHRS and CDR2 YFSETQ. CDR3 residues: CASDYGTSRNEQFF. The CDR3 DNA reads as TGCGCCAGCGATTACGGGACAAGCAGGAATGAGCAGTTCTTC.

The V call is TRBV28, the J call TRBJ1-2; TRBD1 is a possible D gene (5 bases). Trimming cost V 3 bases and J 4 bases, with 12 bases left between them. The CDR3 runs to 14 residues. CDR1 is MDHEN, CDR2 SYDVKM, per germline. The CDR3 DNA reads as TGTGCCAGCAGTTTGGATCAGGGAATCTATGGCTACACCTTC. It specifies CASSLDQGIYGYTF.

The V gene is TRBV6-5, the J gene TRBJ1-1; D is unclear. The CDR3 is made up of 13 amino acids. Germline-derived CDR1 and CDR2 are MNHEY and SVGAGI. The V and J ends lost 10 bases and 0 bases respectively, with 12 bases between them. CDR3 protein: CATKRAMNTEAFF. The CDR3 DNA is TGTGCCACCAAAAGAGCCATGAACACTGAAGCTTTCTTT.

The gene calls are TRBV4-1 and TRBJ1-2; D possibly corresponds to TRBD1 (5 bases). Trimming shortened V by 0 bases and J by 7 bases, and 15 bases separated the two germline ends. CDR1 is MGHRA, CDR2 YSYEKL, per germline. The CDR3 sequence is 15 residues long. CDR3 nucleotides: TGCGCCAGCAGCCAAGATGACAGCTACCAGGGTGGCTACACCTTC. Translation: CASSQDDSYQGGYTF.

This rearrangement joins TRBV18 to TRBJ2-5, with 8 bases aligning to TRBD2. With V trimmed by 0 bases and J by 5 bases, 8 bases remained unmatched. The CDR3 spans 16 residues. CDR1 and CDR2 (germline): KGHSH, LQKENI. CDR3 in amino acids: CASSPPNPAGEETQYF. The DNA of the CDR3 is TGTGCCAGCTCACCACCTAATCCAGCGGGGGAGGAGACCCAGTACTTC.